Detailed here is one T cell receptor (beta chain). The same CDR3 is also encoded by other DNA sequences in this sample. Per the germline V gene, CDR1 is SGHAT and CDR2 is FQDESV (reference sequence). V lost 1 base, J lost 3 bases, and 5 bases stayed unmatched. The CDR3 is made up of 15 amino acids. These data come from a study of shared clonotypes between healthy human individuals. Assay: immunoSEQ multiplex PCR; the TCRdb copy retains only in-frame clones and omits some. The data hold 980,000 or so clones, with 76% observed a single time. The source of this sequence is a man aged 18 to 29 in good health. Sequencing was carried out using memory CD4+ T cells sorted from blood. The subset here: CD45RA-negative fraction. The rearrangement uses TRBV11-1 and TRBJ2-7; 8 bases line up with TRBD1. The CDR3 protein is CASSLEGTGVYEQYF. As DNA, the CDR3 is TGTGCCAGCAGCTTAGAGGGGACAGGCGTCTACGAGCAGTACTTC. Complete variable domain (other parts from reference TRBV11-1 and TRBJ2-7): EAEVAQSPRYKITEKSQAVAFWCDPISGHATLYWYRQILGQGPELLVQFQDESVVDDSQLPKDRFSAERLKGVDSTLKIQPAELGDSAMYLCASSLEGTGVYEQYFGPGTRLTVT.